What follows are 4 T cell receptor beta chains derived from one specimen sequenced in a study of OX40 agonist ivuxolimab in advanced cancers. Profiling relied on immunoSEQ multiplex PCR, and the TCRdb table lists in-frame clones only, not all of them. The data contain over 25,000 clones, roughly 84% of them singletons. This material consisted of CD4+ or CD8+ T cells sorted from blood, taken in a trial of the OX40 agonist ivuxolimab. These receptors were obtained from an adult with an advanced solid tumor such as melanoma, head and neck, liver or kidney cancer.

The rearrangement uses TRBV5-1 and TRBJ2-1, with 8 nucleotides matching TRBD1. The CDR3 consists of 16 residues. With 4 bases clipped from V and 2 bases from J, the junction kept 8 bases outside the gene matches. CDR1 SGHRS and CDR2 YFSETQ come from the germline V gene. The chain's CDR3 is CASSIRTGYPYNEQFF. Written as DNA, the CDR3 is TGCGCCAGCAGCATAAGGACAGGGTACCCCTACAATGAGCAGTTCTTC. Full variable domain (rest looked up from reference TRBV5-1 and TRBJ2-1): KAGVTQTPRYLIKTRGQQVTLSCSPISGHRSVSWYQQTPGQGLQFLFEYFSETQRNKGNFPGRFSGRQFSNSRSEMNVSTLELGDSALYLCASSIRTGYPYNEQFFGPGTRLTVL.

The chain joins TRBV28 to TRBJ1-1; TRBD1 might be the D (6 bases). Deletions cut 5 bases from V and 0 bases from J, with 13 bases between. The CDR3 runs to 15 residues. Germline CDR1 is MDHEN and CDR2 is SYDVKM. CDR3 region: CASSPTGEMNTEAFF. The CDR3 coding sequence is TGTGCCAGCAGTCCGACAGGAGAAATGAACACTGAAGCTTTCTTT.

The gene calls are TRBV29-1 and TRBJ2-3; D uncertain. Germline loops: CDR1 SQVTM, CDR2 ANQGSEA. V lost 5 bases and J lost 3, with 15 bases in between. The CDR3 covers 14 residues. CDR3 in amino acids: CSVPRLKLTDTQYF. CDR3 nucleotides: TGCAGCGTTCCGAGACTTAAGCTTACAGATACGCAGTATTTT.

On this clone: The junction and the germline gene differ at one end; a read error may be behind it. The chain combines TRBV5-4 with TRBJ2-7; D assignment may be TRBD1 or TRBD2 (5 bases each). The germline gives CDR1 SGHNT, CDR2 YYREEE (reference sequence). CDR3 size: 15 residues. CDR3 nucleotides: TGTGCCAGCAGCTTGACGATACGGGGCTCCTCCGAGCAGTACTTC. Amino acid sequence: CASSLTIRGSSEQYF.